Given below is one TCR beta chain in context. The source of the sample is a study of T cells expressing NK-cell markers. Study in general: Out of eight donors sequenced, seven tested HCMV-seropositive and the remaining one seronegative.

The CDR3 extends over 14 amino acids. Germline V gene lookup returns CDR1 DFQATT and CDR2 SNEGSKA (reference sequence). TCRdb reprocessed the 5' RACE reads and reports one entry per CDR3 protein, with no DNA. This specimen shows about 260,000 distinct CDR3 sequences; the ten leading clones hold around 4.2%. Material for sequencing was blood T cells: a sorted CD56 or NKG2C T cell subset, CD4+ or CD8+ T cells, or bulk PBMC T cells (not recorded which). The V and J genes are TRBV20-1 and TRBJ1-1; TCRdb lists TRBD1, though no DNA is available to test this call. The receptor's source is a woman between 18 and 70 years old in good health. The CDR3 sequence is CSARVTGRTTEAFF.